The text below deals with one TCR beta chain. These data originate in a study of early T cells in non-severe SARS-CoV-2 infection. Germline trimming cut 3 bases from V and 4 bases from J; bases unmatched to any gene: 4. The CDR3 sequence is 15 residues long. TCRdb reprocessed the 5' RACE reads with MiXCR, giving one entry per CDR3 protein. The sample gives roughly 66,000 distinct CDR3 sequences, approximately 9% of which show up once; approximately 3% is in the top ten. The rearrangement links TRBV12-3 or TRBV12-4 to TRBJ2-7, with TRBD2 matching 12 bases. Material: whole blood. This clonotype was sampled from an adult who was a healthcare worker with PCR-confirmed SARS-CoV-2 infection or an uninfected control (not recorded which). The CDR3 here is CASSFGLAGIYEQYF. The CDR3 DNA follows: TGTGCCAGCAGTTTCGGACTAGCGGGAATATACGAGCAGTACTTC.